The 30 T cell receptor beta chains below were found in one sample sequenced in a study of blood T cell repertoires in COVID-19. Sequenced by immunoSEQ multiplex PCR; TCRdb stores in-frame clones only, minus some. The sample includes 200,000 to 250,000 clones, more than 80% of them seen just once. Input material: PBMCs or T cells enriched from blood (not recorded which). All receptors come from a man between 60 and 70 years old who had recovered from COVID-19.

V and J are TRBV6-5 and TRBJ1-1; D not resolved. Germline V gene lookup returns CDR1 MNHEY and CDR2 SVGAGI. V lost 8 bases and J 3 bases, leaving 16 bases between the germline ends. The CDR3 totals 14 residues. DNA for the CDR3: TGTGCCAGCTGTTCGGGTGGGTTGGACACTGAAGCTTTCTTT. Its translation is CASCSGGLDTEAFF.

The V and J genes are TRBV13 and TRBJ1-1, with TRBD1 matching over 8 bases. This CDR3 region has 14 residues. Per the germline V gene, CDR1 is PRHDT and CDR2 is FYEKMQ (reference sequence). Trimming cost V 2 bases and J 3 bases; bases outside gene matches: 2. CDR3 coding DNA: TGTGCCAGCAGCTTATCCAGGGGGCACACTGAAGCTTTCTTT. Its translation: CASSLSRGHTEAFF.

This clone was observed many times. This sequence joins TRBV9 and TRBJ1-1, with D perhaps TRBD1 (5 bases). Germline CDR1 reads SGDLS; CDR2 reads YYNGEE. V lost 4 bases to trimming and J lost 0 bases, with 13 bases between them. This CDR3 has 15 amino acids. The CDR3: CASSPGHKLNTEAFF. In DNA form, the CDR3 reads TGTGCCAGCAGCCCAGGGCACAAGCTGAACACTGAAGCTTTCTTT.

The chain is built from TRBV27 and TRBJ2-1, with D maybe TRBD1 (5 bases). Germline V gene sequence: CDR1 MNHEY, CDR2 SMNVEV (reference sequence). This CDR3 is 14 amino acids long. The germline V and J ends were trimmed by 4 bases and 4 bases, with 11 bases remaining between them. Written as DNA, the CDR3 is TGTGCCAGCAGTTCAACGGACACATACAATGAGCAGTTCTTC. This sequence encodes CASSSTDTYNEQFF.

V usage is TRBV3-1 (or the pseudogene TRBV3-2) and J usage is TRBJ1-1, with 8 bases lining up with TRBD1. This CDR3 region has 15 residues. Germline assignment: CDR1 LGHDT and CDR2 YNNKEL (reference sequence). V was pared by 1 base and J by 4 bases, with 5 bases of the junction left unmatched. The DNA of the CDR3 is TGTGCCAGCAGCCAAGTTGGACAGGGTGGCACTGAAGCTTTCTTT. Residues: CASSQVGQGGTEAFF.

The chain is built from TRBV5-1 and TRBJ2-5; D is possibly TRBD1 (6 bases). The germline V gene has CDR1 SGHRS and CDR2 YFSETQ. This CDR3 is 15 amino acids long. With 6 bases removed from V and 2 bases from J, the gap between germline ends came to 17 bases. The CDR3 region has the DNA TGCGCCAGCAAATCGGGACGAGGGGGACAAGAGACCCAGTACTTC. This encodes CASKSGRGGQETQYF.

This rearrangement joins TRBV6-5 to TRBJ1-2; a weak D match, TRBD1 (5 bases). The V gene's germline CDR1 is MNHEY and CDR2 SVGAGI. This CDR3 has 14 amino acids. V lost 8 bases, J lost 4 bases, and 17 bases lay in between. This chain's CDR3 is CASGGTAEFYGYTF. The CDR3 region has the DNA TGTGCCAGCGGAGGGACCGCGGAGTTCTATGGCTACACCTTC.

V usage is TRBV4-3 and J usage is TRBJ2-6, with D possibly being TRBD2 (5 bases). V lost 4 bases to trimming and J lost 1 base, with 14 bases between them. The CDR3 spans 17 residues. Per the germline V gene, CDR1 is LGHNA and CDR2 is YSLEER. The CDR3 nucleotides are TGCGCCAGCAGCCCCAACGCTTGGGAGTCTGGGGCCAACGTCCTGACTTTC. Translated: CASSPNAWESGANVLTF.

This chain joins TRBV15 and TRBJ1-4; 7 positions match TRBD1. The germline gives CDR1 LNHNV, CDR2 YYDKDF (reference sequence). The CDR3 consists of 17 residues. The trim removed 3 bases at V and 8 bases at J, leaving 15 bases unmatched. CDR3 DNA: TGTGCCACCAGCAGTTTCTTCACAGGGGAATTAGGGGAAAAACTGTTTTTT. It yields the protein CATSSFFTGELGEKLFF.

The chain joins TRBV4-3 to TRBJ1-5; unclear D gene. Looked up from germline, CDR1 is LGHNA and CDR2 is YSLEER. The CDR3 consists of 15 residues. Between the trimmed V and J ends, which lost 4 bases and 0 bases, there was a span of 10 bases. In DNA, the CDR3 is TGCGCCAGCAGCCCACAAGTCCTTAGCAATCAGCCCCAGCATTTT. Encoded protein: CASSPQVLSNQPQHF.

This sequence joins TRBV19 and TRBJ2-7, with TRBD2 identical over 8 bases. The CDR3 has 15 residues. Germline CDR1 is LNHDA and CDR2 is SQIVND (reference sequence). Unmatched junction bases numbered 2, after V lost 0 bases and J lost 1 base. The CDR3 DNA reads TGTGCCAGTAGTATAGATGCGGGGGGATCCTACGAGCAGTACTTC. It specifies CASSIDAGGSYEQYF.

The chain joins TRBV19 to TRBJ2-1; 7 bases align to TRBD1. V was clipped by 0 bases and J by 4 bases; unmatched bases: 6. CDR1 is LNHDA, CDR2 SQIVND, per germline (reference sequence). The CDR3 spans 16 residues. The CDR3 protein is CASSIDRGYRYNEQFF. As DNA, the CDR3 is TGTGCCAGTAGTATAGACAGGGGGTACCGATACAATGAGCAGTTCTTC.

The rearrangement joins TRBV6-5 to TRBJ2-7; possibly TRBD1 for D (6 bases). In germline, CDR1 is MNHEY, CDR2 SVGAGI. The CDR3 is 14 residues long. Trimming stripped 5 bases from V and 3 bases from J, with 14 bases between. CDR3 bases: TGTGCCAGCAGTCGACAGGAAGAGGGCTACGAGCAGTACTTC. Protein: CASSRQEEGYEQYF.

This clone was seen a single time. CDR3 DNA: TGTGCCAGTAGTATTAGTATCGGGGGGCACAATGAGCAGTTCTTC. Translating it yields CASSISIGGHNEQFF. The V and J genes are TRBV19 and TRBJ2-1, with a tentative D call TRBD2 (7 bases). The CDR3 runs to 15 residues. The ends were cut back, 3 bases at V and 5 bases at J, with 14 bases in the middle. The germline gives CDR1 LNHDA, CDR2 SQIVND (reference sequence).

This rearrangement joins TRBV7-8 to TRBJ2-1, with 11 bases fitting TRBD1. The CDR3 extends over 16 amino acids. CDR1 and CDR2 from the germline V gene are SGHVS and FQNEAQ. V was pared by 2 bases and J by 9 bases, with 9 bases of the junction left unmatched. The CDR3 protein is CASSLRGTGGIGEQFF. In DNA, the CDR3 is TGTGCCAGCAGCTTAAGAGGGACAGGGGGTATTGGTGAGCAGTTCTTC. Drawing the rest from reference TRBV7-8 and TRBJ2-1, the complete variable domain is GAGVSQSPRYKVAKRGQDVALRCDPISGHVSLFWYQQALGQGPEFLTYFQNEAQLDKSGLPSDRFFAERPEGSVSTLKIQRTQQEDSAVYLCASSLRGTGGIGEQFFGPGTRLTVL.

V and J are TRBV7-2 and TRBJ2-3, with 11 bases matching TRBD2. After removal of 5 bases from V and 6 bases from J, the junction contained 4 bases not matched to a gene. The V gene's germline CDR1 is SGHTA and CDR2 FQGNSA. There are 14 residues in the CDR3. The CDR3 DNA reads as TGTGCCAGCAGCGTTAGCGGGGGGGCGGATACGCAGTATTTT. Translating it yields CASSVSGGADTQYF.

This chain connects TRBV11-2 to TRBJ2-2, with 12 nucleotides matching TRBD1. CDR3 size: 18 residues. In germline, CDR1 is SGHAT, CDR2 FQNNGV. V shed 0 bases and J 4 bases; nucleotides not matched to a gene: 6. DNA for the CDR3: TGTGCCAGCAGCTTAGACTACCGGGACAGGGGGCTCACCGGGGAGCTGTTTTTT. It encodes CASSLDYRDRGLTGELFF.

This clone has just one count. The V and J genes are TRBV5-1 and TRBJ2-7; TRBD1 matches 8 bases. Trimming removed 3 bases from V and 4 bases from J; junction bases left unmatched: 9. The CDR3 is 15 residues long. Germline V gives CDR1 SGHRS, CDR2 YFSETQ. CDR3 sequence reads: CASSSGSGGVYEQYF. DNA for the CDR3: TGCGCCAGCAGCTCCGGGTCAGGGGGCGTTTACGAGCAGTACTTC.

V is TRBV9 and J is TRBJ1-4; 7 bases align to TRBD1. V lost 6 bases to trimming and J lost 1 base; unmatched junction nucleotides: 0. The CDR3 is made up of 13 amino acids. Germline assignment: CDR1 SGDLS and CDR2 YYNGEE. Written as DNA, the CDR3 is TGTGCCAGCAACAGGGGAACTAATGAAAAACTGTTTTTT. Protein sequence: CASNRGTNEKLFF. Filled out from reference TRBV9 and TRBJ1-4, the complete variable domain reads DSGVTQTPKHLITATGQRVTLRCSPRSGDLSVYWYQQSLDQGLQFLIQYYNGEERAKGNILERFSAQQFPDLHSELNLSSLELGDSALYFCASNRGTNEKLFFGSGTQLSVL.

The chain employs TRBV7-3 and TRBJ2-2; D gene unclear. Per germline, CDR1 SGHTA and CDR2 FQGTGA. The CDR3 loop spans 17 amino acids. Trimming shortened V by 0 bases and J by 0 bases, and 11 bases separated the two germline ends. The CDR3 here is CASSLTAGRANTGELFF. As DNA, the CDR3 is TGTGCCAGCAGCTTAACTGCCGGTCGGGCGAACACCGGGGAGCTGTTTTTT.

This chain joins TRBV7-8 and TRBJ2-7; 8 bases match TRBD1. With 0 bases clipped from V and 6 bases from J, the junction kept 10 bases outside the gene matches. Germline values: CDR1 SGHVS, CDR2 FQNEAQ. The CDR3 has 16 residues. The CDR3, as DNA: TGTGCCAGCAGCTTAGCTCCGGGACAGGCTTTCGTCGAGCAGTACTTC. This translates into CASSLAPGQAFVEQYF.

This clone occurred once. The V gene is TRBV5-5, the J gene TRBJ1-6, with 10 bases lining up with TRBD1. This CDR3 contains 16 residues. CDR1 and CDR2 from the germline V gene are SGHKS and YYEKEE (reference sequence). The J segment lost 3 bases and the V segment lost 1 base, leaving 1 base of the junction unmatched. As DNA, the CDR3 is TGTGCCAGCAGCTTGAGGGACAGGGGCTATAATTCACCCCTCCACTTT. This translates into CASSLRDRGYNSPLHF. Looking up the rest from reference TRBV5-5 and TRBJ1-6 gives the full variable domain: DAGVTQSPTHLIKTRGQQVTLRCSPISGHKSVSWYQQVLGQGPQFIFQYYEKEERGRGNFPDRFSARQFPNYSSELNVNALLLGDSALYLCASSLRDRGYNSPLHFGNGTRLTVT.

This chain joins TRBV11-2 and TRBJ1-1, with a tentative D call TRBD1 (5 bases). This CDR3 comprises 14 residues. The germline gives CDR1 SGHAT, CDR2 FQNNGV. The V end was cut by 1 base, the J end by 3 bases, with 9 bases between. The CDR3 DNA reads as TGTGCCAGCAGCTTAGCAGGGAGGGACACTGAAGCTTTCTTT. It translates to CASSLAGRDTEAFF.

V usage is TRBV11-3 and J usage is TRBJ1-4; 7 bases align to TRBD1. The CDR3 sequence is 15 residues long. Trimming cost V 5 bases and J 8 bases; bases outside gene matches: 11. The germline CDR1 and CDR2 sequences are SGHNT and YENEEA. CDR3 region: CASSLRQGGMEKLFF. CDR3 DNA sequence: TGTGCCAGCAGCCTCCGACAGGGAGGTATGGAAAAACTGTTTTTT.

The rearrangement joins TRBV6-5 to TRBJ1-5, with D perhaps TRBD1 (6 bases). V shed 5 bases and J shed 1 base, with 12 bases lying between them. This CDR3 is built from 15 residues. CDR1 and CDR2 (germline): MNHEY, SVGAGI. The CDR3 coding sequence is TGTGCCAGCAGTCCAGGACAGCAAAGCAATCAGCCCCAGCATTTT. Translation: CASSPGQQSNQPQHF.

The chain couples TRBV10-1 to TRBJ1-5, with 9 bases fitting TRBD1. Germline V gene data show CDR1 as WNHNN and CDR2 as SYGVQD (reference sequence). V lost 6 bases and J lost 1; bases outside the gene matches: 4. There are 15 residues in the CDR3. CDR3 bases: TGCGCCAGCAGCCCGACAGGGGGGAGCAATCAGCCCCAGCATTTT. Translation gives CASSPTGGSNQPQHF.

In this sample, this clone turned up once. CDR3 in amino acids: CATSGGGTGANVLTF. DNA for the CDR3: TGTGCCACCAGTGGAGGGGGCACTGGGGCCAACGTCCTGACTTTC. The rearrangement uses TRBV24-1 and TRBJ2-6; 7 nucleotides agree with TRBD1. CDR1 and CDR2 from the germline V gene are KGHDR and SFDVKD. V was clipped by 5 bases and J by 2 bases; unmatched bases: 2. The CDR3 sequence is 15 residues long.

The chain recombines TRBV30 with TRBJ1-5; D uncertain. With 0 bases removed from V and 0 bases from J, the gap between germline ends came to 9 bases. Germline CDR1 is GTSNPN and CDR2 is SVGIG (reference sequence). The CDR3 loop spans 15 amino acids. This CDR3 reads CAWSVGGYSNQPQHF. The CDR3 DNA sequence: TGTGCCTGGAGTGTAGGCGGTTATAGCAATCAGCCCCAGCATTTT.

This clone is a singleton in its sample. Other DNA sequences in the same sample also yield this CDR3. V gene TRBV2 combines with J gene TRBJ2-1, with TRBD2 identical over 9 bases. V lost 2 bases and J lost 2; bases outside the gene matches: 1. The germline V gene has CDR1 SNHLY and CDR2 FYNNEI. CDR3 length equals 15 residues. CDR3 sequence reads: CASSELAGAYNEQFF. The CDR3 coding sequence is TGTGCCAGCAGTGAATTAGCGGGGGCCTACAATGAGCAGTTCTTC.

The V call is TRBV19, the J call TRBJ1-6; no definite D call. V was pared by 2 bases and J by 0 bases, with 5 bases between. There are 15 residues in the CDR3. CDR1 and CDR2 (germline): LNHDA, SQIVND (reference sequence). The CDR3 reads CASSIRGSYNSPLHF. The CDR3 DNA reads TGTGCCAGTAGTATACGGGGCTCCTATAATTCACCCCTCCACTTT. The complete variable domain, with remaining parts taken from reference TRBV19 and TRBJ1-6, reads DGGITQSPKYLFRKEGQNVTLSCEQNLNHDAMYWYRQDPGQGLRLIYYSQIVNDFQKGDIAEGYSVSREKKESFPLTVTSAQKNPTAFYLCASSIRGSYNSPLHFGNGTRLTVT.